This T cell receptor (beta chain) was documented in a study of cytomegalovirus exposure and HLA in healthy donors. Whole-study results and caveats: Rarity characterized most TCR sequences, yet some public TCRs appeared in many donors.

The donors were in the roughly 120-subject validation cohort, distinct from the approximately 730-subject first cohort. The assay was immunoSEQ multiplex PCR, and TCRdb's table has in-frame clones only and misses some. The repertoire holds 130,000 to 150,000 clones, with about 89% as singletons. The CDR3 covers 16 residues. CDR1 is SGHNT and CDR2 is YENEEA in the germline V gene. The V and J ends lost 1 base and 2 bases, in that order; junction bases with no gene match: 8. A remark on this clone: Its antigen is as yet unknown.

The chain combines TRBV11-3 with TRBJ2-7, with 7 bases matching TRBD1. This sequence was found in a woman between 18 and 30 years old in good health and CMV-seropositive. What was sequenced was PBMCs. The CDR3 sequence: CASSLGRTGPPYEQYF. The CDR3 nucleotides are TGTGCCAGCAGCTTAGGCCGGACAGGACCCCCCTACGAGCAGTACTTC.